The rows below give T cell receptor beta chains drawn from one sample of a study of blood T cell repertoires in COVID-19. Libraries were prepared by immunoSEQ multiplex PCR; TCRdb keeps only in-frame clonotypes and omits some of them. The sample includes around 59,000 clones, just over 85% of them seen just once. Sequenced sample: peripheral blood. These receptors all stem from a man in his sixties with acute or convalescent COVID-19. The CDR3 runs from the conserved cysteine through the conserved F or W. Each record gives: D gene, J gene, V gene, clone size, CDR3 protein, CDR3 DNA. The D gene is left open where the match is weak. Size values are once, few and many counts, or a class for expanded clones, and some rows have none.

D: -
J: TRBJ1-1
V: TRBV7-3
size: -
CDR3: CASSPPGNTEAFF
DNA: TGTGCCAGCAGCCCTCCAGGGAACACTGAAGCTTTCTTT

D: -
J: TRBJ1-2
V: TRBV28
size: -
CDR3: CASSSASQGRGYGYTF
DNA: TGTGCCAGCAGTTCCGCCTCCCAGGGGCGAGGCTATGGCTACACCTTC

D: TRBD2
J: TRBJ2-1
V: TRBV5-1
size: -
CDR3: CASSLEGGRTYNEQFF
DNA: TGCGCCAGCAGCTTGGAGGGAGGGAGGACCTACAATGAGCAGTTCTTC

D: -
J: TRBJ2-7
V: TRBV30
size: -
CDR3: CACAQGFYEQYF
DNA: TGTGCCTGTGCACAGGGTTTCTACGAGCAGTACTTC

D: -
J: TRBJ1-4
V: TRBV30
size: -
CDR3: CAWSLRQLTNEKLFF
DNA: TGTGCCTGGAGTCTGCGACAGTTAACTAATGAAAAACTGTTTTTT

D: TRBD2
J: TRBJ2-3
V: TRBV11-3
size: -
CDR3: CASSLVSGRRTDTQYF
DNA: TGTGCCAGCAGCTTAGTTAGCGGGAGACGCACAGATACGCAGTATTTT

D: -
J: TRBJ2-5
V: TRBV12-3/TRBV12-4
size: -
CDR3: CASRGRETQYF
DNA: TGTGCCAGCAGGGGGCGCGAGACCCAGTACTTC

D: -
J: TRBJ2-7
V: TRBV28
size: -
CDR3: CASSSTGRRESHEQYF
DNA: TGTGCCAGCAGCTCGACTGGGCGCCGGGAGTCCCACGAGCAGTACTTC

D: -
J: TRBJ1-1
V: TRBV4-1
size: -
CDR3: CASSQEVWARAFF
DNA: TGCGCCAGCAGCCAAGAGGTTTGGGCAAGGGCTTTCTTT

D: TRBD2
J: TRBJ2-7
V: TRBV28
size: few
CDR3: CASSWGGRALQYF
DNA: TGTGCCAGCAGTTGGGGCGGGAGGGCCTTGCAGTACTTC

D: -
J: TRBJ1-2
V: TRBV6-6
size: -
CDR3: CASSVQGSWGYGYTF
DNA: TGTGCCAGCAGTGTCCAGGGGTCTTGGGGCTATGGCTACACCTTC

D: TRBD1
J: TRBJ2-1
V: TRBV24-1
size: -
CDR3: CATGAGGLSNEQFF
DNA: TGTGCCACCGGGGCAGGGGGATTGAGCAATGAGCAGTTCTTC

D: -
J: TRBJ2-4
V: TRBV14
size: -
CDR3: CASSPDLTGIQYF
DNA: TGTGCCAGCAGCCCCGATCTTACTGGCATTCAGTACTTC

D: TRBD1
J: TRBJ2-7
V: TRBV6-5
size: -
CDR3: CASSSGQGLGEQYF
DNA: TGTGCCAGCAGCTCGGGACAGGGCTTAGGAGAGCAGTACTTC

D: TRBD1
J: TRBJ2-3
V: TRBV9
size: -
CDR3: CASSVTGDPGTDTQYF
DNA: TGTGCCAGCAGCGTGACAGGGGACCCCGGCACAGATACGCAGTATTTT

D: TRBD1
J: TRBJ1-2
V: TRBV5-1
size: once
CDR3: CASSPGQGPYTF
DNA: TGCGCCAGCAGCCCCGGACAGGGCCCATACACCTTC

D: TRBD1
J: TRBJ1-2
V: TRBV28
size: -
CDR3: CASSWFQGASGYTF
DNA: TGTGCCAGCAGTTGGTTTCAGGGGGCCTCTGGCTACACCTTC

D: -
J: TRBJ1-1
V: TRBV5-1
size: once
CDR3: CASSAFGGPNTEAFF
DNA: TGCGCCAGCAGCGCCTTCGGGGGACCGAACACTGAAGCTTTCTTT

D: TRBD1
J: TRBJ2-1
V: TRBV11-2
size: -
CDR3: CASGPGGNEQFF
DNA: TGTGCCAGCGGTCCAGGGGGCAATGAGCAGTTCTTC

D: TRBD2
J: TRBJ2-7
V: TRBV19
size: -
CDR3: CASSPGGGTSYEQYF
DNA: TGTGCCAGTAGCCCCGGGGGGGGGACCTCCTACGAGCAGTACTTC

D: -
J: TRBJ2-3
V: TRBV6-6
size: -
CDR3: CASVQRGNGDTQYF
DNA: TGTGCCAGCGTCCAAAGAGGGAACGGAGATACGCAGTATTTT

D: -
J: TRBJ1-1
V: TRBV12-3/TRBV12-4
size: -
CDR3: CASSLRGGTEAFF
DNA: TGTGCCAGCAGTTTAAGAGGGGGCACTGAAGCTTTCTTT

D: -
J: TRBJ1-4
V: TRBV4-2
size: once
CDR3: CASSPRITNEKLFF
DNA: TGTGCCAGCAGCCCCCGTATAACTAATGAAAAACTGTTTTTT

D: TRBD2
J: TRBJ2-7
V: TRBV11-2
size: -
CDR3: CASSLDSSGSPYEQYF
DNA: TGTGCCAGCAGCTTAGATTCTAGCGGGAGCCCCTACGAGCAGTACTTC

D: TRBD2
J: TRBJ2-3
V: TRBV7-3
size: -
CDR3: CASSQLAGTDTQYF
DNA: TGTGCCAGCAGCCAACTAGCGGGTACAGATACGCAGTATTTT

D: -
J: TRBJ2-5
V: TRBV2
size: -
CDR3: CAVKLQETQYF
DNA: TGTGCCGTAAAACTCCAAGAGACCCAGTACTTC

D: TRBD1
J: TRBJ1-1
V: TRBV28
size: -
CDR3: CASRQGAFLNTEAFF
DNA: TGTGCCAGCAGACAGGGGGCCTTTTTGAACACTGAAGCTTTCTTT

D: -
J: TRBJ1-2
V: TRBV28
size: -
CDR3: CASSRGQNYGYTF
DNA: TGTGCCAGCAGCCGGGGACAAAACTATGGCTACACCTTC

D: -
J: TRBJ2-1
V: TRBV3-1/TRBV3-2
size: -
CDR3: CASSPPLQAGRHEQFF
DNA: TGTGCCAGCAGCCCCCCGTTACAGGCGGGACGTCATGAGCAGTTCTTC

D: TRBD1
J: TRBJ2-6
V: TRBV18
size: -
CDR3: CASSPIQGLSGANVLTF
DNA: TGTGCCAGCTCACCAATACAGGGGCTTTCCGGGGCCAACGTCCTGACTTTC

D: -
J: TRBJ2-5
V: TRBV11-3
size: -
CDR3: CASSFQRGFQETQYF
DNA: TGTGCCAGCAGCTTTCAACGGGGTTTCCAAGAGACCCAGTACTTC

D: -
J: TRBJ1-1
V: TRBV5-1
size: -
CDR3: CASSVRANTEAFF
DNA: TGCGCCAGCAGCGTTCGAGCGAACACTGAAGCTTTCTTT

D: TRBD1
J: TRBJ2-3
V: TRBV19
size: -
CDR3: CASSIARTGGPTRTDTQYF
DNA: TGTGCCAGTAGTATAGCCCGGACAGGGGGCCCAACCCGCACAGATACGCAGTATTTT

D: TRBD2
J: TRBJ2-1
V: TRBV6-5
size: once
CDR3: CASSSPPAGVPNEQFF
DNA: TGTGCCAGCAGTTCCCCGCCAGCGGGAGTCCCCAATGAGCAGTTCTTC

D: -
J: TRBJ2-3
V: TRBV6-5
size: -
CDR3: CASLGQRTDTQYF
DNA: TGTGCCAGCCTGGGACAAAGGACAGATACGCAGTATTTT

D: TRBD2
J: TRBJ2-1
V: TRBV5-1
size: -
CDR3: CASSLGLAGENEQFF
DNA: TGCGCCAGCAGCTTGGGACTAGCGGGAGAGAATGAGCAGTTCTTC

D: TRBD2
J: TRBJ2-7
V: TRBV7-8
size: -
CDR3: CASSLRLAEPYEQYF
DNA: TGTGCCAGCAGCTTACGACTAGCGGAGCCCTACGAGCAGTACTTC

D: TRBD1
J: TRBJ2-3
V: TRBV28
size: -
CDR3: CASPPGKGAEDTQYF
DNA: TGTGCCAGTCCCCCCGGCAAGGGGGCGGAAGATACGCAGTATTTT

D: -
J: TRBJ1-4
V: TRBV7-6
size: -
CDR3: CASSLETGMNEKLFF
DNA: TGTGCCAGCAGCTTAGAGACAGGAATGAATGAAAAACTGTTTTTT

D: TRBD1
J: TRBJ2-7
V: TRBV5-1
size: once
CDR3: CASSSTGGEQYF
DNA: TGCGCCAGCAGCTCGACAGGGGGCGAGCAGTACTTC

D: -
J: TRBJ1-5
V: TRBV28
size: -
CDR3: CASSQAPPAQHF
DNA: TGTGCCAGCAGTCAGGCCCCACCGGCCCAGCATTTT

D: -
J: TRBJ2-1
V: TRBV30
size: -
CDR3: CAWRESYNEQFF
DNA: TGTGCCTGGCGGGAGTCCTACAATGAGCAGTTCTTC

D: -
J: TRBJ1-1
V: TRBV18
size: -
CDR3: CASSPRQGEAFF
DNA: TGTGCCAGCTCACCCCGGCAGGGAGAAGCTTTCTTT

D: TRBD2
J: TRBJ2-1
V: TRBV4-2
size: -
CDR3: CASSPQTMTSGRAWTNEQFF
DNA: TGTGCCAGCAGCCCCCAGACCATGACTAGCGGGAGGGCCTGGACTAATGAGCAGTTCTTC

D: TRBD1
J: TRBJ2-2
V: TRBV9
size: -
CDR3: CASSPRDRRNTGELFF
DNA: TGTGCCAGCAGCCCCCGGGACAGGCGGAACACCGGGGAGCTGTTTTTT